The next 5 T cell receptor beta chains were all read from a single sample in a study of blood T cells in healthy people across ages. The authors ran a second PCR of roughly 7 to 11 cycles using a sample-barcoded 5' primer and a J-beta primer mix. TCRdb independently ran MiXCR on the 5' RACE reads; one entry per CDR3 protein. Of 1,500,000 or so distinct CDR3 sequences listed, roughly 43% were seen once; the top ten hold about 3.8%. Sequencing was performed on blood. The receptors derive from a woman aged 18-29 years in good health.

The chain combines TRBV5-6 with TRBJ1-5; 10 nucleotides align to TRBD1. V lost 0 bases to trimming and J lost 3 bases; unmatched junction nucleotides: 6. CDR3 length: 17 amino acids. Germline V gives CDR1 SGHDT, CDR2 YYEEEE. The CDR3 DNA reads TGTGCCAGCAGCTTGGCGCGGGACAGGGGTTTCAATCAGCCCCAGCATTTT. This encodes CASSLARDRGFNQPQHF.

Comments on this clonotype: Its ends do not fully match the called genes, so a read error is possible. This chain connects TRBV7-9 to TRBJ1-1; D call uncertain. There are 11 residues in the CDR3. Germline values: CDR1 SEHNR, CDR2 FQNEAQ (reference sequence). CDR3 amino acids: CAIRLNTEAFF. The CDR3 DNA sequence: TGTGCCATCCGGTTGAACACCGAAGCTTTCTTT.

This rearrangement joins TRBV6-2 or TRBV6-3 to TRBJ1-2; 8 bases match TRBD1. Germline trimming cut 5 bases from V and 2 bases from J; bases unmatched to any gene: 16. CDR1 is MNHEY, CDR2 SVGEGT, per germline. This CDR3 comprises 18 residues. The CDR3 sequence is CASSVHRDRSYRNYGYTF. For the CDR3, the DNA is TGTGCCAGCAGTGTCCACCGGGACAGGTCATACCGAAACTATGGCTACACCTTC.

This clonotype was seen a handful of times. The chain has TRBV6-5 and TRBJ2-5; D unclear. Germline V gene data show CDR1 as MNHEY and CDR2 as SVGAGI. Trimming removed 6 bases from V and 5 bases from J, with 13 bases in between. CDR3 length: 13 residues. The CDR3 DNA reads as TGTGCCAGCAGGCTCGGTGCGTGGGAGACCCAGTACTTC. Residues: CASRLGAWETQYF.

This clonotype came up many times. The V call is TRBV6-5, the J call TRBJ1-4; D is possibly TRBD1 (6 bases). Germline V gives CDR1 MNHEY, CDR2 SVGAGI. CDR3 length: 16 amino acids. V shed 6 bases and J shed 1 base, with 15 bases lying between them. The CDR3 DNA is TGTGCCAGCAGCCGCGGACAGCCTTTAACTAATGAAAAACTGTTTTTT. Translation gives CASSRGQPLTNEKLFF.